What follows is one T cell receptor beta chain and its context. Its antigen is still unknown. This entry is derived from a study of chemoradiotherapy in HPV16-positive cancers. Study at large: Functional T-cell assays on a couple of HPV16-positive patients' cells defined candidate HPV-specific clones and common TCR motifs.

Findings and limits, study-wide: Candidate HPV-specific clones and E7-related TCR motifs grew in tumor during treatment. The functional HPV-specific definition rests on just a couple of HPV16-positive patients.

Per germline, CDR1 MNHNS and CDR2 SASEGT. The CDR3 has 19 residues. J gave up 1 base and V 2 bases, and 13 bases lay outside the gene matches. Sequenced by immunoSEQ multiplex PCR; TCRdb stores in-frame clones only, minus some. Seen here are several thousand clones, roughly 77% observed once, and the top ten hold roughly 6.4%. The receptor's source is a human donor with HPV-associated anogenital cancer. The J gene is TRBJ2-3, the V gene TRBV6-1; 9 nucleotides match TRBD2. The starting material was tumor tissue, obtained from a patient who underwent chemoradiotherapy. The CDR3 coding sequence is TGTGCCAGCAGTGAATTCGTAGCGGGAGTGGTTTTGCGCACAGATACGCAGTATTTT. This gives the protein CASSEFVAGVVLRTDTQYF.